The text below deals with one TCR beta chain. The sample originates from a study of blood T cell repertoires in COVID-19. Study context: Some COVID-19 samples were acute and others convalescent; all came from the United States, Italy and Spain. Nucleic acid was either cDNA or gDNA, and it came from T cells, B-cell-depleted T cells, or PBMCs.

In the source study's methods: Amplification of reference gene primers provided the estimated nucleated cell counts. Libraries were prepared by immunoSEQ multiplex PCR; TCRdb keeps only in-frame clonotypes and omits some of them. V, J and clone size were drawn from that table, and D and trimming were deduced from the DNA. The table lists about 250,000 clones, more than 70% of them singletons. Per germline, CDR1 SGHNT and CDR2 YYREEE (reference sequence). The CDR3 is 15 amino acids. The V gene end was trimmed by 4 bases and the J gene end by 7 bases; junction bases not matched to a gene: 9. J is TRBJ2-1 and V is TRBV5-4; TRBD1 agrees at 9 bases. The clonotype comes from an elderly man with acute or convalescent COVID-19. Sample: peripheral blood. The CDR3 nucleotides are TGTGCCAGCAGCCCCCCGGGACAGGGTTGGAATGAGCAGTTCTTC. The encoded protein is CASSPPGQGWNEQFF.